The next 25 T cell receptor beta chains were all read from a single sample in a study of blood T cell repertoires in COVID-19. Sequencing was performed with immunoSEQ multiplex PCR; in TCRdb, only in-frame clones are kept and a portion is missing. The sample includes roughly 88,000 clones, roughly 80% of them seen just once. Sequences were obtained from peripheral blood. The receptor set was obtained from an elderly woman with active or convalescent COVID-19.

This chain uses TRBV29-1 with TRBJ2-3, with no clear D. Germline lookup yields CDR1 SQVTM and CDR2 ANQGSEA. The CDR3 runs 13 residues. Trimming removed 8 bases at V and 0 bases at J, with 12 bases between. The CDR3 sequence is CSIHLFSTDTQYF. The CDR3 region has the DNA TGCAGCATCCACTTATTTAGCACAGATACGCAGTATTTT.

The rearrangement joins TRBV5-3 to TRBJ1-5, with D possibly matching TRBD1 (6 bases). TRBV5-3 is assigned to the ORF class and has an uncertain function. This CDR3 comprises 11 residues. Trimming cost V 8 bases and J 14 bases, with 17 bases left between them. The CDR3 DNA reads TGTGCCAGCCCAAAAGGACAGCGAGAGCATTTT. Translating gives CASPKGQREHF.

V usage is TRBV18 and J usage is TRBJ2-5; 9 bases fit TRBD1. The CDR3 runs to 14 residues. Germline V lookup: CDR1 KGHSH, CDR2 LQKENI. Losses at the gene ends were 4 bases for V and 5 bases for J; bases not matched to a gene: 5. The CDR3 spells CASSLGQGWETQYF. CDR3 bases: TGTGCCAGCTCACTGGGACAGGGCTGGGAGACCCAGTACTTC. Together with reference TRBV18 and TRBJ2-5, the CDR3 gives the full variable domain: NAGVMQNPRHLVRRRGQEARLRCSPMKGHSHVYWYRQLPEEGLKFMVYLQKENIIDESGMPKERFSAEFPKEGPSILRIQQVVRGDSAAYFCASSLGQGWETQYFGPGTRLLVL.

The chain has TRBV5-1 and TRBJ2-2, with 7 bases lining up with TRBD2. Germline CDR1 and CDR2: SGHRS and YFSETQ. There are 17 residues in the CDR3. Trimming at V came to 5 bases and at J to 5 bases, leaving 15 bases not matched to a gene. CDR3 nucleotides: TGCGCCAGCAGTTGGGAGGGAAGGATTGCCGGAACCGGGGAGCTGTTTTTT. Translating it yields CASSWEGRIAGTGELFF.

This chain uses TRBV6-2 or TRBV6-3 with TRBJ2-3; the match to TRBD2 covers 12 bases. Trimming at V came to 6 bases and at J to 3 bases, leaving 10 bases not matched to a gene. The CDR3 contains 17 residues. Germline V lookup: CDR1 MNHEY, CDR2 SVGEGT. Written as DNA, the CDR3 is TGTGCCAGCAGCTTCTCGACTAGCGGGGGTTTTACAGATACGCAGTATTTT. Translation: CASSFSTSGGFTDTQYF.

CDR3 sequence: CASSLSRDSTGEAFF. In DNA form, the CDR3 reads TGTGCCAGCAGCTTGTCCCGGGACAGTACTGGTGAAGCTTTCTTT. The J gene is TRBJ1-1, the V gene TRBV7-2; TRBD1 matches at 7 bases. This CDR3 spans 15 amino acids. CDR1 SGHTA and CDR2 FQGNSA come from the germline V gene. J lost 7 bases, V lost 3 bases, and 11 bases had no gene match.

This chain links TRBV6-2 or TRBV6-3 with TRBJ2-7; D is undetermined. V lost 4 bases and J 3 bases, leaving 10 bases between the germline ends. This CDR3 is built from 13 residues. Germline V gives CDR1 MNHEY, CDR2 SVGEGT. The CDR3 DNA follows: TGTGCCAGCAGTTCCCCAAGCGTCTACGAGCAGTACTTC. This translates into CASSSPSVYEQYF.

The rearrangement joins TRBV25-1 to TRBJ1-2; 8 bases agree with TRBD1. Germline loops: CDR1 MGHDK, CDR2 SYGVNS. The CDR3 totals 18 residues. The J segment lost 4 bases and the V segment lost 1 base, leaving 14 bases of the junction unmatched. CDR3 sequence reads: CASSESGTGGLSRYGYTF. The CDR3 nucleotides are TGTGCCAGCAGTGAATCAGGGACAGGCGGCCTTTCACGCTATGGCTACACCTTC.

A single count supports this clone. The chain uses TRBV18 and TRBJ1-3; TRBD1 agrees at 9 bases. The trim removed 3 bases at V and 0 bases at J, leaving 9 bases unmatched. In germline, CDR1 is KGHSH, CDR2 LQKENI. CDR3 length equals 18 residues. CDR3 loop: CASSPWTGEVSSGNTIYF. CDR3 DNA: TGTGCCAGCTCACCGTGGACAGGGGAGGTGAGCTCTGGAAACACCATATATTTT.

This chain connects TRBV13 to TRBJ1-3; D is possibly TRBD1 (5 bases). V was pared by 3 bases and J by 0 bases, with 12 bases between. Germline CDR1 and CDR2: PRHDT and FYEKMQ (reference sequence). This CDR3 spans 16 amino acids. The DNA of the CDR3 is TGTGCCAGCAGCTTCGACGGGACTTTCTCTGGAAACACCATATATTTT. The encoded protein is CASSFDGTFSGNTIYF.

This rearrangement joins TRBV30 to TRBJ2-7; D possibly corresponds to TRBD1 (5 bases). V gave up 0 bases and J gave up 6 bases, with 18 bases separating them. Germline assignment: CDR1 GTSNPN and CDR2 SVGIG (reference sequence). This CDR3 spans 15 amino acids. CDR3 sequence reads: CAWSVTSAGWSEQYF. Written as DNA, the CDR3 is TGTGCCTGGAGTGTAACGTCGGCAGGGTGGAGCGAGCAGTACTTC.

CDR3 loop: CASSRAGAEAFF. The DNA of the CDR3 is TGTGCCAGCAGCCGGGCAGGGGCTGAAGCTTTCTTT. The chain joins TRBV11-2 to TRBJ1-1; D is perhaps TRBD1 (6 bases). Germline loops: CDR1 SGHAT, CDR2 FQNNGV. Deletions cut 5 bases from V and 6 bases from J, with 10 bases between. The CDR3 has 12 residues.

V usage is TRBV11-1 and J usage is TRBJ1-4; TRBD1 might be the D (6 bases). Germline lookup yields CDR1 SGHAT and CDR2 FQDESV (reference sequence). CDR3 length: 16 amino acids. V dropped 5 bases and J dropped 0 bases, with 13 bases sitting between them. The CDR3 reads CASSPGHSATNEKLFF. The CDR3 DNA reads as TGTGCCAGCAGCCCGGGACATTCAGCAACTAATGAAAAACTGTTTTTT.

The chain employs TRBV6-4 and TRBJ2-3; tentatively, D is TRBD2 (5 bases). The germline V gene encodes CDR1 MRHNA and CDR2 SNTAGT. This CDR3 is 16 amino acids long. V gave up 4 bases and J gave up 0 bases, with 14 bases separating them. The CDR3 region has the DNA TGTGCCAGCAGTGTGGGGAGCGGAGCTAGCACAGATACGCAGTATTTT. Translating it yields CASSVGSGASTDTQYF.

The chain couples TRBV5-4 to TRBJ2-2, with TRBD1 identical over 11 bases. V trimming: 1 base; J trimming: 5 bases; junction bases outside the gene matches: 1. CDR1 SGHNT and CDR2 YYREEE come from the germline V gene (reference sequence). The CDR3 length is 15 residues. The CDR3 is CASSLRDRGTGELFF. CDR3 nucleotides: TGTGCCAGCAGCTTGCGGGACAGGGGGACCGGGGAGCTGTTTTTT.

The J gene is TRBJ2-5, the V gene TRBV9; 10 nucleotides match TRBD1. This CDR3 is 16 amino acids long. The junction had 13 bases not matched to a gene; V was cut back by 4 bases and J by 7 bases. Germline V gene sequence: CDR1 SGDLS, CDR2 YYNGEE. CDR3 in DNA: TGTGCCAGCAGCAAGAGAGGGGACAGGGGCGGGGGGACCCAGTACTTC. Amino acids: CASSKRGDRGGGTQYF.

The sample holds a few counts of this clone. The chain recombines TRBV7-2 with TRBJ2-5, with D possibly being TRBD2 (6 bases). Germline CDR1 and CDR2: SGHTA and FQGNSA. The germline V and J ends were trimmed by 4 bases and 7 bases, with 13 bases remaining between them. The CDR3 is made up of 13 amino acids. The CDR3 spells CASSWGTERTQYF. The CDR3 DNA sequence: TGTGCCAGCAGCTGGGGGACTGAGAGGACCCAGTACTTC.

The chain links TRBV5-1 to TRBJ2-1; the D gene is possibly TRBD1 (5 bases). The length of the CDR3 is 12 residues. V was shortened by 8 bases and J by 4 bases, with 10 bases between the two germline ends. CDR1 SGHRS and CDR2 YFSETQ come from the germline V gene. The CDR3, as DNA: TGCGCCAGTATAGACAGTTACAATGAGCAGTTCTTC. Translating it yields CASIDSYNEQFF.

The gene calls are TRBV11-2 and TRBJ2-7, with 9 bases that match TRBD1. The CDR3 contains 12 residues. From germline, CDR1 is SGHAT and CDR2 FQNNGV. V lost 3 bases and J lost 7; bases outside the gene matches: 1. The chain's CDR3 is CASSFGQGEQYF. CDR3 coding DNA: TGTGCCAGCAGCTTCGGACAGGGGGAGCAGTACTTC. The whole variable domain, remainder taken from reference TRBV11-2 and TRBJ2-7, is EAGVAQSPRYKIIEKRQSVAFWCNPISGHATLYWYQQILGQGPKLLIQFQNNGVVDDSQLPKDRFSAERLKGVDSTLKIQPAKLEDSAVYLCASSFGQGEQYFGPGTRLTVT.

The table lists this clone with many counts. The chain has TRBV7-8 and TRBJ1-5, with D unclear. Germline-derived CDR1 and CDR2 are SGHVS and FQNEAQ. V gave up 3 bases and J gave up 5 bases, with 8 bases separating them. The CDR3 has 13 residues. The CDR3 nucleotides read TGTGCCAGCAGCTTTAATCCGGATCAGCCCCAGCATTTT. It codes for CASSFNPDQPQHF.

The chain carries TRBV10-3 and TRBJ1-2; D remains unclear. Between the trimmed V and J ends, which lost 7 bases and 7 bases, there was a span of 13 bases. CDR3 length: 12 residues. The V gene's germline CDR1 is ENHRY and CDR2 SYGVKD. In DNA, the CDR3 is TGTGCCATCAACCCCCCAGGCCTTGGCTACACCTTC. Translation gives CAINPPGLGYTF.

The chain recombines TRBV7-9 with TRBJ2-3; TRBD1 might be the D (6 bases). This CDR3 comprises 14 residues. Germline CDR1 and CDR2: SEHNR and FQNEAQ (reference sequence). The CDR3 DNA follows: TGTGCTACCACCGGCACAGGGAGTACAGATACGCAGTATTTT. Amino acid sequence: CATTGTGSTDTQYF.

The chain uses TRBV19 and TRBJ2-3; TRBD2 aligns across 12 bases. There are 15 residues in the CDR3. V dropped 4 bases and J dropped 5; count of bases not matched to a gene: 4. Germline CDR1 and CDR2: LNHDA and SQIVND (reference sequence). In DNA form, the CDR3 reads TGTGCCAGTAGTACTAGCGGGGGGGCTAGAGATACGCAGTATTTT. Translated: CASSTSGGARDTQYF.

V and J are TRBV6-2 or TRBV6-3 and TRBJ1-5; D is undetermined. This CDR3 region has 14 residues. Trimming pared 3 bases from V and 3 bases from J, leaving 9 bases between. The germline V gene encodes CDR1 MNHEY and CDR2 SVGEGT. The CDR3 region has the DNA TGTGCCAGCAGTTATGCGCACCCCAATCAGCCCCAGCATTTT. Residues: CASSYAHPNQPQHF.

V usage is TRBV28 and J usage is TRBJ2-7; TRBD1 matches at 8 bases. Germline trimming cut 9 bases from V and 2 bases from J; bases unmatched to any gene: 9. The CDR3 runs to 14 residues. The germline V gene encodes CDR1 MDHEN and CDR2 SYDVKM. The CDR3 sequence is CASLGAGGPYEQYF. CDR3 DNA: TGTGCCAGTCTAGGGGCAGGGGGCCCCTACGAGCAGTACTTC.